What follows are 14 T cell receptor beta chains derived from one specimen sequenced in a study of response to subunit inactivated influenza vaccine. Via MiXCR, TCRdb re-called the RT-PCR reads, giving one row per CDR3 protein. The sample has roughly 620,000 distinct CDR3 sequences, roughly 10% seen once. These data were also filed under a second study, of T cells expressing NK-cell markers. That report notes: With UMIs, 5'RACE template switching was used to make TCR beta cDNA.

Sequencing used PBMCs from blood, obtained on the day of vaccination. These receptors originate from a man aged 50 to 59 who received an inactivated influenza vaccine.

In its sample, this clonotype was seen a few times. CDR3 DNA sequence: TGTGCCAGCAGTTACTCGACATTCGTCCGGATCTCTGGGGCCAACGTCCTGACTTTC. Its translation is CASSYSTFVRISGANVLTF. This chain connects TRBV6-5 to TRBJ2-6, with no clear D. Germline CDR1 is MNHEY and CDR2 is SVGAGI. The CDR3 loop spans 19 amino acids. V was pared by 0 bases and J by 0 bases, with 15 bases between.

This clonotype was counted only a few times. The CDR3 loop is CASSQVYGLAGGYEQYF. In DNA form, the CDR3 reads TGTGCCAGCAGCCAAGTATATGGGCTAGCGGGAGGCTACGAGCAGTACTTC. V is TRBV14 and J is TRBJ2-7, with TRBD2 matching 11 bases. The germline V gene encodes CDR1 SGHDN and CDR2 FVKESK. V lost 1 base, J lost 3 bases, and 8 bases stayed unmatched. The CDR3 spans 17 residues.

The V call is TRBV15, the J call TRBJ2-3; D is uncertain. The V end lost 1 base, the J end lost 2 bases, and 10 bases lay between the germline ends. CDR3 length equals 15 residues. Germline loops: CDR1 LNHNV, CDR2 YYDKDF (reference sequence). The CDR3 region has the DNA TGTGCCACCAGCAGAGGTCCAGTGTTCACAGATACGCAGTATTTT. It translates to CATSRGPVFTDTQYF. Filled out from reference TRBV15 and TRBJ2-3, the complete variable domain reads DAMVIQNPRYQVTQFGKPVTLSCSQTLNHNVMYWYQQKSSQAPKLLFHYYDKDFNNEADTPDNFQSRRPNTSFCFLDIRSPGLGDTAMYLCATSRGPVFTDTQYFGPGTRLTVL.

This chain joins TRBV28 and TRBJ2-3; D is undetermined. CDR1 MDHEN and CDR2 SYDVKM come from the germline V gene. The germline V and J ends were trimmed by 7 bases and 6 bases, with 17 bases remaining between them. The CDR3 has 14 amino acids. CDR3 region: CASTALGDPDTQYF. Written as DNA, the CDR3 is TGTGCCAGCACCGCCCTGGGCGACCCGGATACGCAGTATTTT.

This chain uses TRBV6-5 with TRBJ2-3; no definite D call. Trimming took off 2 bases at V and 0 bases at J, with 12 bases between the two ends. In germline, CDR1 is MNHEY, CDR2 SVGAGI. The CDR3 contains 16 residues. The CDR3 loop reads CASSYVTFSSTDTQYF. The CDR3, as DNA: TGTGCCAGCAGTTACGTGACATTCTCTAGCACAGATACGCAGTATTTT.

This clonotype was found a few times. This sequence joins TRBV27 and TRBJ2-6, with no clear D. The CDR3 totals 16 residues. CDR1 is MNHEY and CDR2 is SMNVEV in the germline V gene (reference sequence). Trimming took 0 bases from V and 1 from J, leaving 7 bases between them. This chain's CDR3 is CASSLSLGSGANVLTF. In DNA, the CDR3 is TGTGCCAGCAGTTTATCGTTGGGGTCTGGGGCCAACGTCCTGACTTTC.

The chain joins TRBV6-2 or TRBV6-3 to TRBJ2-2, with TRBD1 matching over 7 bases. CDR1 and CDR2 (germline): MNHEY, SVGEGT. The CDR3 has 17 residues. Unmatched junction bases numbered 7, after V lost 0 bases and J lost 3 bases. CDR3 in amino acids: CASSYSVTGRYTGELFF. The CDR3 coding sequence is TGTGCCAGCAGTTACTCGGTGACAGGGCGATACACCGGGGAGCTGTTTTTT.

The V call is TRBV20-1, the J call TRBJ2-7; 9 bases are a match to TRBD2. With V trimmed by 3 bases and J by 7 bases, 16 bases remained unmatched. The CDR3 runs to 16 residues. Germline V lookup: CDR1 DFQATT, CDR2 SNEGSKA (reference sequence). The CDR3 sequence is CSARRLAGPSYVEQYF. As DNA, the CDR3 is TGCAGTGCTAGGCGGCTAGCGGGACCCAGTTACGTGGAGCAGTACTTC.

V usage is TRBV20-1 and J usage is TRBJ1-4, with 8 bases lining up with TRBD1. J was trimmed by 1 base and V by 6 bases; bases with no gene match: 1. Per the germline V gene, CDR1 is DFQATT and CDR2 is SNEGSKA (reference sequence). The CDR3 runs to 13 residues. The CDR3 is CSAGQGTNEKLFF. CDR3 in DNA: TGCAGTGCCGGACAGGGAACTAATGAAAAACTGTTTTTT.

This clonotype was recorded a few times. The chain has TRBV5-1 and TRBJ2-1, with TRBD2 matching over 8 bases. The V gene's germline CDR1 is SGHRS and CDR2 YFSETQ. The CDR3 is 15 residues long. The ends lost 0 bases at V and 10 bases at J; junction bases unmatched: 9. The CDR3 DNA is TGCGCCAGCAGCTTGGAGGGGCTGCGGGGGGTGGAGCAGTTCTTC. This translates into CASSLEGLRGVEQFF.

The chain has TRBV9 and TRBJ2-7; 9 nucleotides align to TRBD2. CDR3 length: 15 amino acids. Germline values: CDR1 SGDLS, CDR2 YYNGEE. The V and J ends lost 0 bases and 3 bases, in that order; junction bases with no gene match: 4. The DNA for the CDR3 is TGTGCCAGCAGCGTAGCTAGCGGGATTGACTACGAGCAGTACTTC. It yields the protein CASSVASGIDYEQYF.

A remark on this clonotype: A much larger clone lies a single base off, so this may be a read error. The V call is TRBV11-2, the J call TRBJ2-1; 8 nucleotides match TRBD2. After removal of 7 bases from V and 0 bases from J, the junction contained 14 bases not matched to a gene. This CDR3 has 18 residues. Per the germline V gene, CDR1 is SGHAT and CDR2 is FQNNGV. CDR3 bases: TGTGCCAGCAATCCCAGGACTAGCCTTTATGGCTCCTACAATGAGCAGTTCTTC. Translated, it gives CASNPRTSLYGSYNEQFF.

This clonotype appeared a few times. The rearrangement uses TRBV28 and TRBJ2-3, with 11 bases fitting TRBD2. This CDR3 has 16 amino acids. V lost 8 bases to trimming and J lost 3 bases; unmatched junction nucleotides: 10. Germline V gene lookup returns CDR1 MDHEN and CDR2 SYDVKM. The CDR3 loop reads CASEPTSGRGTDTQYF. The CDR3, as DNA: TGTGCCAGCGAGCCAACTAGCGGGAGAGGGACAGATACGCAGTATTTT.

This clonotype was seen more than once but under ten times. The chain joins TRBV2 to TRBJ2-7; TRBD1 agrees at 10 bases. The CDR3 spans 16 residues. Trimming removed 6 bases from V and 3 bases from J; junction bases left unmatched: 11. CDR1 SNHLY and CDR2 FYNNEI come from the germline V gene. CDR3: CASRAMNRDRGYEQYF. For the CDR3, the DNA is TGTGCCAGCAGGGCCATGAACCGGGACAGGGGCTACGAGCAGTACTTC.